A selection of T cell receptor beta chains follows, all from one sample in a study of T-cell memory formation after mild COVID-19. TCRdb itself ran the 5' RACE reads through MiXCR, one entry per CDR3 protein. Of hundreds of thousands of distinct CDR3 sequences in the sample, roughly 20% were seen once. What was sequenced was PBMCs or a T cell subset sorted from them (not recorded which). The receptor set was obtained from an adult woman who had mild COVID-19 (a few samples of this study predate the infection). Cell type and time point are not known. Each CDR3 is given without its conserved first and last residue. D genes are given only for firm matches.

cdr3_aa: ASSPDRGNSPLH; d_call: TRBD1; v_call: TRBV18
cdr3_aa: ASSLGRGSHEKLF; d_call: NA; v_call: TRBV12-3/TRBV12-4
cdr3_aa: ASSQRAGYEQY; d_call: NA; v_call: TRBV7-2
cdr3_aa: ASSQLGGGVKNIQY; d_call: NA; v_call: TRBV4-1
cdr3_aa: ASSVNREQF; d_call: NA; v_call: TRBV5-1
cdr3_aa: ASSLMGLAGGDPSYNEQF; d_call: TRBD2; v_call: TRBV5-1
cdr3_aa: AIKAVLNTEAF; d_call: NA; v_call: TRBV10-3
cdr3_aa: ASSVAAGGADTQY; d_call: TRBD2; v_call: TRBV9
cdr3_aa: ASSARGGRQPQH; d_call: NA; v_call: TRBV25-1
cdr3_aa: ASSLSPGRETQY; d_call: NA; v_call: TRBV11-2
cdr3_aa: ASSSIAGDEQY; d_call: NA; v_call: TRBV7-2
cdr3_aa: ASSLGLAGETQY; d_call: TRBD2; v_call: TRBV5-1
cdr3_aa: ASSGYNYEQY; d_call: NA; v_call: TRBV27
cdr3_aa: ASSQDPQGGYGYT; d_call: TRBD1; v_call: TRBV4-1
cdr3_aa: ASSPPDRGPEQF; d_call: TRBD1; v_call: TRBV11-2
cdr3_aa: ASSLSLAATPQAETQY; d_call: NA; v_call: TRBV7-2
cdr3_aa: SVEPPGSNTGELF; d_call: NA; v_call: TRBV29-1
cdr3_aa: ASSQGGLGTGELF; d_call: TRBD2; v_call: TRBV3-1
cdr3_aa: ASCRRQGRGTDTQY; d_call: NA; v_call: TRBV12-3/TRBV12-4
cdr3_aa: ASSHPPGRGTGNTIY; d_call: NA; v_call: TRBV12-3/TRBV12-4
cdr3_aa: SVEDNLAVPTLTQY; d_call: TRBD2; v_call: TRBV29-1
cdr3_aa: ASSPPEVLNEQF; d_call: NA; v_call: TRBV18
cdr3_aa: ASSHPRTENYGYT; d_call: NA; v_call: TRBV4-2
cdr3_aa: ASSFGTGGYREKLF; d_call: TRBD1; v_call: TRBV7-2
cdr3_aa: AWSVGSYEQY; d_call: NA; v_call: TRBV30
cdr3_aa: ASSRADRGFKGDGYT; d_call: TRBD1; v_call: TRBV3-1
cdr3_aa: ASSKPGQGSTEAF; d_call: TRBD1; v_call: TRBV19
cdr3_aa: ASSYSGRPGELF; d_call: NA; v_call: TRBV6-6
cdr3_aa: ASSEHAGGYGYT; d_call: TRBD1; v_call: TRBV2
cdr3_aa: ASSLGLGQGSYEQY; d_call: TRBD1; v_call: TRBV7-6
cdr3_aa: ASSTIDRGGYT; d_call: TRBD1; v_call: TRBV5-6
cdr3_aa: ASSLGLAGAEQY; d_call: TRBD2; v_call: TRBV7-2